This is a list of T cell receptor beta chains from one sample in a study of CD8 T cells in Susac syndrome. TCRdb processed the immunoSEQ multiplex PCR reads anew with MiXCR; each CDR3 protein has one entry. The top ten clones hold around 0.07% of a sample with approximately 230,000 distinct CDR3 sequences, 93% of them seen once. Sequencing used CD4+ T cells from PBMCs. The receptors here all came from a human donor with multiple sclerosis. CDR3s include the opening cysteine and the closing phenylalanine or tryptophan. Fields, in order: V gene, D gene, CDR3 length, clone size, J gene, CDR3 protein, CDR3 DNA. D genes are given only for firm matches. The size of a clone is reported for some rows only, either as once, few or many, or as a class for expanded clones.

>TRBV30|TRBD1|13|NA|TRBJ2-7
CAWSADRAYEQYF
TGTGCCTGGAGCGCGGACAGGGCCTACGAGCAGTACTTC
>TRBV7-9|TRBD1|16|NA|TRBJ2-7
CASSPRRTGQSYEQYF
TGTGCCAGCAGCCCCCGGCGGACGGGACAGAGCTACGAGCAGTACTTC
>TRBV30|TRBD1|18|NA|TRBJ2-6
CAWKKPRDRGAGANVLTF
TGTGCCTGGAAGAAACCTCGGGACAGGGGCGCTGGGGCCAACGTCCTGACTTTC
>TRBV20-1|NA|14|NA|TRBJ2-2
CSASKVRSTGELFF
TGCAGTGCTAGTAAGGTCCGGAGCACCGGGGAGCTGTTTTTT
>TRBV7-9|NA|14|NA|TRBJ2-7
CASSLAGTPHEQYF
TGTGCCAGCAGCTTAGCGGGGACTCCCCACGAGCAGTACTTC
>TRBV6-1|NA|14|once|TRBJ2-7
CASSERAGHYEQYF
TGTGCCAGCAGTGAAAGGGCAGGCCACTACGAGCAGTACTTC
>TRBV12-3/TRBV12-4|TRBD2|14|NA|TRBJ2-7
CASSLRDGGYEQYF
TGTGCCAGCAGTCTCCGGGACGGGGGGTACGAGCAGTACTTC
>TRBV10-3|TRBD1|14|NA|TRBJ2-3
CAISEFRQGDTQYF
TGTGCCATCAGTGAGTTCAGACAGGGCGATACGCAGTATTTT
>TRBV2|NA|15|NA|TRBJ2-2
CASSQRRANTGELFF
TGTGCCAGCAGCCAGCGCAGAGCTAACACCGGGGAGCTGTTTTTT
>TRBV3-1|NA|17|once|TRBJ1-6
CASSQDPSRLPNSPLHF
TGTGCCAGCAGCCAAGATCCCTCCAGGTTGCCAAATTCACCCCTCCACTTT
>TRBV3-1|NA|14|NA|TRBJ2-4
CASSPPWAKNIQYF
TGTGCCAGCAGTCCCCCATGGGCCAAAAACATTCAGTACTTC
>TRBV7-6|NA|14|NA|TRBJ2-7
CASSLDPSSYEQYF
TGTGCCAGCAGCTTAGATCCGAGCTCCTACGAGCAGTACTTC
>TRBV5-6|TRBD1|14|NA|TRBJ1-4
CASSLVSGGEKLFF
TGTGCCAGCAGCTTGGTATCAGGGGGCGAAAAACTGTTTTTT
>TRBV3-1|NA|14|NA|TRBJ2-5
CASSNRVDRETQYF
TGTGCCAGCAGCAACAGGGTAGATCGAGAGACCCAGTACTTC
>TRBV6-5|NA|14|NA|TRBJ2-5
CASSYGNRQETQYF
TGTGCCAGCAGTTACGGTAACAGGCAGGAGACCCAGTACTTC
>TRBV6-2/TRBV6-3|TRBD1|19|NA|TRBJ1-1
CASSYDLGGQGALNTEAFF
TGTGCCAGCAGTTACGATCTCGGGGGACAGGGGGCTTTGAACACTGAAGCTTTCTTT
>TRBV19|TRBD2|13|NA|TRBJ2-3
CASNLAGADTQYF
TGTGCCAGTAACCTAGCGGGAGCAGATACGCAGTATTTT
>TRBV7-2|NA|13|once|TRBJ1-4
CASGRLGGEKLFF
TGTGCCAGCGGTAGGCTAGGCGGTGAAAAACTGTTTTTT
>TRBV5-1|NA|16|few|TRBJ1-1
CASSLAEGGLGTEAFF
TGCGCCAGCAGCTTGGCCGAAGGTGGGTTGGGGACTGAAGCTTTCTTT
>TRBV20-1|NA|14|NA|TRBJ2-5
CSARGSLGEETQYF
TGCAGTGCTAGGGGGTCCTTAGGGGAAGAGACCCAGTACTTC
>TRBV7-9|NA|14|NA|TRBJ2-5
CASSPTGQQETQYF
TGTGCCAGCAGCCCAACCGGACAGCAAGAGACCCAGTACTTC
>TRBV29-1|TRBD1|14|NA|TRBJ2-5
CSAGGQGIRETQYF
TGCAGCGCTGGAGGACAGGGTATACGAGAGACCCAGTACTTC
>TRBV30|NA|10|few|TRBJ2-3
CAWSTDTQYF
TGTGCCTGGTCCACAGATACGCAGTATTTT
>TRBV3-1|NA|13|NA|TRBJ2-3
CASSQEEGDTQYF
TGTGCCAGCAGCCAAGAAGAGGGGGATACGCAGTATTTT
>TRBV5-1|TRBD1|16|NA|TRBJ1-3
CASSSTGGLSGNTIYF
TGCGCCAGCAGCTCCACAGGGGGCCTATCTGGAAACACCATATATTTT
>TRBV11-2|NA|15|NA|TRBJ2-2
CASSLVLTNTGELFF
TGTGCCAGCAGCTTAGTGCTAACGAACACCGGGGAGCTGTTTTTT
>TRBV24-1|NA|12|NA|TRBJ2-5
CATSDPGETQYF
TGTGCCACCAGTGATCCCGGGGAGACCCAGTACTTC
>TRBV28|NA|13|NA|TRBJ2-2
CASAIKNTRELFF
TGTGCCAGCGCTATCAAGAACACCAGGGAGCTGTTTTTT
>TRBV20-1|TRBD2|14|NA|TRBJ2-5
CSASGLAGQETQYF
TGCAGTGCTAGTGGCCTAGCGGGGCAAGAGACCCAGTACTTC
>TRBV19|NA|16|NA|TRBJ1-5
CASSTRARGGNQPQHF
TGTGCCAGTAGTACCCGGGCCCGGGGGGGCAATCAGCCCCAGCATTTT
>TRBV5-4|NA|15|NA|TRBJ1-2
CASSLGQGPSGGYTF
TGTGCCAGCAGCTTAGGGCAGGGACCCTCGGGTGGCTACACCTTC
>TRBV7-3|NA|15|once|TRBJ2-1
CASSSGRTSYNEQFF
TGTGCCAGCAGCTCTGGACGGACCTCCTACAATGAGCAGTTCTTC
>TRBV5-6|NA|13|NA|TRBJ2-5
CASSLRGLETQYF
TGTGCCAGCAGCCTTCGGGGGTTGGAGACCCAGTACTTC
>TRBV19|NA|13|NA|TRBJ2-7
CASAPDRSYEQYF
TGTGCCAGCGCCCCCGACAGGAGCTACGAGCAGTACTTC
>TRBV20-1|NA|13|once|TRBJ2-3
CSARVPSTDTQYF
TGCAGTGCTAGAGTCCCAAGCACAGATACGCAGTATTTT
>TRBV11-2|NA|14|NA|TRBJ1-4
CASSFERGYEKLFF
TGTGCCAGCAGCTTCGAAAGGGGGTACGAAAAACTGTTTTTT
>TRBV5-4|TRBD2|15|once|TRBJ2-2
CASSSQRERTGELFF
TGTGCCAGCAGCTCCCAGCGGGAGCGCACCGGGGAGCTGTTTTTT
>TRBV12-3/TRBV12-4|NA|13|NA|TRBJ2-1
CASSYRHINEQFF
TGTGCCAGCAGTTATAGACATATCAATGAGCAGTTCTTC
>TRBV20-1|NA|15|NA|TRBJ2-1
CSARDPRDFYNEQFF
TGCAGTGCTAGAGATCCGCGGGATTTCTACAATGAGCAGTTCTTC
>TRBV18|NA|16|NA|TRBJ1-2
CASSPPDGGMNYGYTF
TGTGCCAGCTCACCACCCGACGGAGGGATGAACTATGGCTACACCTTC
>TRBV3-1|TRBD2|13|NA|TRBJ2-3
CASSQLAADTQYF
TGTGCCAGCAGCCAGCTAGCGGCAGATACGCAGTATTTT
>TRBV7-9|NA|14|NA|TRBJ2-3
CASSRDFNPHTQYF
TGTGCCAGCAGCCGGGACTTCAACCCGCATACGCAGTATTTT
>TRBV19|NA|14|NA|TRBJ1-1
CASSIGSYNTEAFF
TGTGCCAGTAGTATCGGCAGCTACAACACTGAAGCTTTCTTT
>TRBV20-1|TRBD1|15|NA|TRBJ1-4
CSASTPTGESEKLFF
TGCAGTGCTAGTACACCGACAGGGGAGAGTGAAAAACTGTTTTTT
>TRBV7-2|NA|17|NA|TRBJ2-1
CASSHLSGGSSYNEQFF
TGTGCCAGCAGTCATCTGAGCGGCGGTAGCTCCTACAATGAGCAGTTCTTC
>TRBV7-2|TRBD1|13|NA|TRBJ1-2
CASSIGTGHGYTF
TGTGCCAGCAGCATCGGGACAGGCCATGGCTACACCTTC
>TRBV12-3/TRBV12-4|NA|12|once|TRBJ1-3
CASSQIGNTIYF
TGTGCCAGCAGTCAAATTGGAAACACCATATATTTT
>TRBV19|NA|15|NA|TRBJ1-4
CASSMATGNNEKLFF
TGTGCCAGTAGTATGGCGACGGGCAATAATGAAAAACTGTTTTTT
>TRBV24-1|NA|14|NA|TRBJ1-6
CATSEPPENSPLHF
TGTGCCACCAGTGAACCACCCGAGAATTCACCCCTCCACTTT
>TRBV7-6|TRBD2|16|NA|TRBJ2-5
CASSLGWSGGQETQYF
TGTGCCAGCAGCTTAGGGTGGTCGGGGGGACAAGAGACCCAGTACTTC
>TRBV2|NA|15|NA|TRBJ1-1
CASSALRGLPTWAFF
TGTGCCAGCAGTGCCCTCCGGGGACTGCCGACGTGGGCTTTCTTT
>TRBV15|NA|13|NA|TRBJ1-5
CATGRGDHQPQHF
TGTGCCACCGGCCGGGGAGACCATCAGCCCCAGCATTTT
>TRBV27|NA|13|NA|TRBJ2-7
CATMPEGFLEQYF
TGTGCCACTATGCCCGAAGGGTTCCTCGAGCAGTACTTC
>TRBV29-1|NA|13|NA|TRBJ1-5
CSVQGDPNQPQHF
TGCAGCGTGCAAGGGGACCCAAATCAGCCCCAGCATTTT
>TRBV7-9|NA|13|NA|TRBJ2-7
CASSPLQVYEQYF
TGTGCCAGCAGCCCCCTACAGGTATACGAGCAGTACTTC
>TRBV12-3/TRBV12-4|NA|15|NA|TRBJ2-5
CASSFRRLGPGTQYF
TGTGCCAGCAGTTTTCGGCGACTGGGGCCGGGGACCCAGTACTTC
>TRBV24-1|TRBD2|18|NA|TRBJ2-2
CATSDLGLARGNTGELFF
TGTGCCACCAGTGACTTGGGACTAGCGCGCGGTAACACCGGGGAGCTGTTTTTT